This TCR beta chain stems from a study of T-cell memory formation after mild COVID-19. Trimming at V came to 7 bases and at J to 3 bases, leaving 6 bases not matched to a gene. The CDR3 is made up of 14 amino acids. Per the germline V gene, CDR1 is SGHVS and CDR2 is FQNEAQ. TCRdb recomputed calls from the 5' RACE reads with MiXCR, one row per CDR3 protein. The table has fewer than 700,000 distinct CDR3 sequences, about 20% seen once; the top ten hold approximately 8.4%. The chain couples TRBV7-8 to TRBJ2-7, with 10 bases fitting TRBD2. The sequence came from an adult woman who had mild COVID-19 (a few samples of this study predate the infection). Cell type and time point are not known. Input material: PBMCs or a T cell subset sorted from them (not recorded which). The CDR3 DNA sequence: TGTGCCAGCACCTATAGCGGGGGGAACTACGAGCAGTACTTC. Translation gives CASTYSGGNYEQYF.